The rows below give T cell receptor beta chains drawn from one sample of a study of glioma-infiltrating T cells. MiXCR, applied by TCRdb to the multiplex PCR reads, yields one record per CDR3 protein. The data contain a few hundred thousand distinct CDR3 sequences, around 45% of them singletons. Sequencing input: glioma tissue, nonneoplastic brain tissue, or PBMCs (not recorded which). These receptors all come from a human donor with low-grade glioma or glioblastoma, undergoing nonglioma brain surgery, or in good health (not recorded which). Both conserved end residues are part of each CDR3. The D gene is left open where the match is weak. Rows may omit the clone size; those that give it use once, few, many or a size class.

TRBV3-1	NA	TRBJ1-5	NA	TGTGCCAGCAGCCACTCCCTTGAGCAGCCCCAGCATTTT	CASSHSLEQPQHF
TRBV2	TRBD2	TRBJ2-3	NA	TGTGCCACCCGAGTCGGGCTAGCGGGAACAGATACGCTGTATTTT	CATRVGLAGTDTLYF
TRBV6-1	TRBD2	TRBJ2-5	NA	TGTGCCAGCAGTTTCGGACTAGCGGGGAACCAAGAGACCCAGTACTTC	CASSFGLAGNQETQYF
TRBV14	NA	TRBJ2-7	NA	TGTGCCAGCAGCCAATTTACGGGACTTCTTAGCTCCTACGAGCAGTACTTC	CASSQFTGLLSSYEQYF
TRBV28	NA	TRBJ2-3	many	TGTGCCAGCAGCCTGCTCCGACAGTCAGGGCCAGATACGCAGTATTTT	CASSLLRQSGPDTQYF
TRBV20-1	NA	TRBJ2-5	few	TGCAGTGCCCGGACGGCGGGAACGGAGACCCAGTACTTC	CSARTAGTETQYF
TRBV7-2	NA	TRBJ2-7	many	TGTGCCAGCAGCTATCTTACTAGCTACGAGCAGTACTTC	CASSYLTSYEQYF
TRBV6-2/TRBV6-3	NA	TRBJ2-3	many	TGTGCCAGCAGTAACCAGGTTCCAGATACGCAGTATTTT	CASSNQVPDTQYF
TRBV20-1	TRBD2	TRBJ2-1	NA	TGCAGTGTCGGGACTAGCGGGATCTCCTACAATGAGCAGTTCTTC	CSVGTSGISYNEQFF
TRBV20-1	TRBD2	TRBJ2-7	NA	TGCAGTGCTAGAGATAGGACGGGACTAGCGGGAGGGCCCCACGAGCAGTACTTC	CSARDRTGLAGGPHEQYF
TRBV7-2	NA	TRBJ2-7	NA	TGTGCCAGCAGCTTAGCCGCTACTAATTTAGAACAGTACTTC	CASSLAATNLEQYF
TRBV20-1	TRBD1	TRBJ2-5	many	TGCAGTGCCTCCCCCCGGACAGGGTTCCAAGAGACCCAGTACTTC	CSASPRTGFQETQYF
TRBV27	TRBD1	TRBJ1-1	many	TGTGCCAGCATCCGGACAGGGCTAGCTTTCTTT	CASIRTGLAFF
TRBV5-1	NA	TRBJ1-2	once	TGCGCCAGCAGCTTGTTAGCTACGAGGGGCGTTAGTGATGGCTACACCTTC	CASSLLATRGVSDGYTF
TRBV4-3	TRBD1	TRBJ2-1	NA	TGCGCCAGCAGCCAAGATACAGGACAGGGGGGTGGTGAGCAGTTCTTC	CASSQDTGQGGGEQFF
TRBV20-1	TRBD2	TRBJ2-1	NA	TGCAGTGCTAACCGACTAGCGGGAGACAATGAGCAGTTCTTC	CSANRLAGDNEQFF
TRBV27	NA	TRBJ2-3	many	TGTGCCAGCAGTTTATACCTCACAGATACGCAGTATTTT	CASSLYLTDTQYF
TRBV4-1	TRBD2	TRBJ2-1	NA	TGCGCCAGCAGCCATGGACTAGCGGGAGGCGATGAGCAGTTCTTC	CASSHGLAGGDEQFF
TRBV6-1	NA	TRBJ1-3	many	TGTGCCAGCAGTGAAGTAGGGGGGCTCAGGAACACCATATATTTT	CASSEVGGLRNTIYF
TRBV5-4	TRBD2	TRBJ2-5	NA	TGTGCCAGCAGCCTGGGGACTAGCCAAGAGGCCCAGTACTTC	CASSLGTSQEAQYF
TRBV29-1	TRBD2	TRBJ2-7	NA	TGCAGCGTTGAAGACGACCCGCGGACTAGCGGGCCCTACGAGCAGTACTTC	CSVEDDPRTSGPYEQYF
TRBV27	NA	TRBJ2-1	many	TGTGCCAGCAGTTTAACGGGATATGAGCAGTTCTTC	CASSLTGYEQFF
TRBV6-1	NA	TRBJ1-1	many	TGCTTTTCGCGGGGATGGGGTACTGAAGCTTTCTTT	CFSRGWGTEAFF
TRBV12-3/TRBV12-4	NA	TRBJ1-5	few	TGTGCCAGCAGTTTAGCAGGGGGGAATGGCAATCAGCCCCAGCATTTT	CASSLAGGNGNQPQHF
TRBV7-7	TRBD2	TRBJ2-1	NA	TGTGCTAGCAGCTTAGTGGCTGGCGGGAGTGGGAATGAGCAGTTCTTC	CASSLVAGGSGNEQFF
TRBV28	NA	TRBJ2-1	NA	TGTGCCACCTCGACCCTTCGCTCCTACAATGAGCAGTTCTTC	CATSTLRSYNEQFF
TRBV11-3	TRBD1	TRBJ2-1	few	TGTGCCAGCAGCTTCACAGGGGCCTACAATGAGCAGTTCTTC	CASSFTGAYNEQFF
TRBV19	NA	TRBJ1-4	NA	TGTGCCAGTTCTATTGGAGGCGGAACTAATGAAAAACTGTTTTTT	CASSIGGGTNEKLFF
TRBV28	TRBD2	TRBJ2-3	many	TGTGCCAGCAGTTTATCCCTAGCGGGAGATACGCAGTATTTT	CASSLSLAGDTQYF
TRBV15	TRBD1	TRBJ2-7	few	TGTGCCACCAGTGAGACAGGGATCGAGCAGTACTTC	CATSETGIEQYF
TRBV28	TRBD1	TRBJ2-7	many	TGTGCCAGTGCAGGGGGCTTGGAGCAGTACTTC	CASAGGLEQYF
TRBV18	NA	TRBJ2-1	NA	TGTGCCAGCTCACCATCGAGGTCATTCAATGAGCAGTTCTTC	CASSPSRSFNEQFF
TRBV7-9	NA	TRBJ2-1	NA	TGTGCCAGCAGCTCCCGGGACAACTACAATGAGCAGTTCTTC	CASSSRDNYNEQFF
TRBV10-3	TRBD2	TRBJ2-1	NA	TGTGCCATCAGTCCCTGGACTAGCGGGAATGAGCAGTTCTTC	CAISPWTSGNEQFF
TRBV20-1	NA	TRBJ2-5	NA	TGCAGTGTTTCGGGGCAGCGGCAAGGGACCCAGTACTTC	CSVSGQRQGTQYF